The entry below describes one T cell receptor beta chain. Original handling: Reference gene primer amplification gave nucleated cell count estimates. Profiling relied on immunoSEQ multiplex PCR, and the TCRdb table lists in-frame clones only, not all of them. V and J calls and clone size come straight from that table; D and trimming were deduced from the DNA. The repertoire has approximately 230,000 clones, about four fifths of them found once; the top ten carry about 9%. This specimen comes from a study of blood T cell repertoires in COVID-19. Study-level background: Specimens from acute and convalescent COVID-19 originated in the United States, Italy and Spain. In each case, the material was cDNA or gDNA derived from T cells, B-cell-depleted T cells, or PBMCs.

V was clipped by 10 bases and J by 2 bases; unmatched bases: 9. Germline CDR1 LNHDA, CDR2 SQIVND (reference sequence). This CDR3 spans 14 amino acids. The chain combines TRBV19 with TRBJ1-2, with TRBD1 matching 8 bases. The sequenced sample consisted of peripheral blood. The TCR was taken from an elderly man with acute or convalescent COVID-19. CDR3 nucleotides: TGTGCCACCAGGGGGCAGGGAGGAAACTATGGCTACACCTTC. Translation: CATRGQGGNYGYTF. Supplemented by reference TRBV19 and TRBJ1-2, the full variable domain reads DGGITQSPKYLFRKEGQNVTLSCEQNLNHDAMYWYRQDPGQGLRLIYYSQIVNDFQKGDIAEGYSVSREKKESFPLTVTSAQKNPTAFYLCATRGQGGNYGYTFGSGTRLTVV.